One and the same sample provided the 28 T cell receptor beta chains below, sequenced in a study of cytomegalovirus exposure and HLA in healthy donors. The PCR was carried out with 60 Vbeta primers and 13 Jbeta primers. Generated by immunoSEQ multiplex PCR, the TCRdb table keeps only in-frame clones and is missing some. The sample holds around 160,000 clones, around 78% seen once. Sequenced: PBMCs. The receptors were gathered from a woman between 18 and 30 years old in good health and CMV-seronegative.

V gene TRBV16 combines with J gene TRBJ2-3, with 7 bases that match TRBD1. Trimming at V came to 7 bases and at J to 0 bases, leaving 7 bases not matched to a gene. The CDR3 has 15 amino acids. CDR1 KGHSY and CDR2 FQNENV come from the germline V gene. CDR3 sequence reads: CASTRMTGSTDTQYF. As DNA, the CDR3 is TGTGCCAGCACTCGCATGACAGGGAGCACAGATACGCAGTATTTT. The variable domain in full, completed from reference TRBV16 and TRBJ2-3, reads GEEVAQTPKHLVRGEGQKAKLYCAPIKGHSYVFWYQQVLKNEFKFLISFQNENVFDETGMPKERFSAKCLPNSPCSLEIQATKLEDSAVYFCASTRMTGSTDTQYFGPGTRLTVL.

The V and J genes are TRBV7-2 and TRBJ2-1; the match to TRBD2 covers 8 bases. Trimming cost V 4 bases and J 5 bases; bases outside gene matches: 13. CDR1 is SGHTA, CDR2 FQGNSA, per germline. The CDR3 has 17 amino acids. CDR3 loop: CASSSIKLGLAHNEQFF. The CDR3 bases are TGTGCCAGCAGCTCCATCAAGTTAGGACTAGCTCACAATGAGCAGTTCTTC. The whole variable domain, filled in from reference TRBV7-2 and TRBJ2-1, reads GAGVSQSPSNKVTEKGKDVELRCDPISGHTALYWYRQSLGQGLEFLIYFQGNSAPDKSGLPSDRFSAERTGGSVSTLTIQRTQQEDSAVYLCASSSIKLGLAHNEQFFGPGTRLTVL.

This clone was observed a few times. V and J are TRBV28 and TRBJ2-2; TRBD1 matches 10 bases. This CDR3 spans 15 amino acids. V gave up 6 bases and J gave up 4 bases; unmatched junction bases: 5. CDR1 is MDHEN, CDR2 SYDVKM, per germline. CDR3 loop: CASSLGQGGTGELFF. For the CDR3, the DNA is TGTGCCAGCAGCCTAGGACAGGGGGGCACCGGGGAGCTGTTTTTT.

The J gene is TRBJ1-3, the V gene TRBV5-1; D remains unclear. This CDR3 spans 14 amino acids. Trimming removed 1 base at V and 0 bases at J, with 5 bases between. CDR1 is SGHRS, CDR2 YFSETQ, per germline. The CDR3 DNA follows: TGCGCCAGCAGCTTGCTAGACTCTGGAAACACCATATATTTT. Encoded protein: CASSLLDSGNTIYF. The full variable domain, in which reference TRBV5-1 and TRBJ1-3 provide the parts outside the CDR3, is KAGVTQTPRYLIKTRGQQVTLSCSPISGHRSVSWYQQTPGQGLQFLFEYFSETQRNKGNFPGRFSGRQFSNSRSEMNVSTLELGDSALYLCASSLLDSGNTIYFGEGSWLTVV.

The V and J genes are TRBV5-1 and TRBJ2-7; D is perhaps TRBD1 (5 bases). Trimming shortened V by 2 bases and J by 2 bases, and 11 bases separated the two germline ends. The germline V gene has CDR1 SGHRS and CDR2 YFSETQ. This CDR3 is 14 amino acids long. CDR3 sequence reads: CASSFQGGTYEQYF. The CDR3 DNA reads TGCGCCAGCAGCTTTCAGGGTGGAACCTACGAGCAGTACTTC.

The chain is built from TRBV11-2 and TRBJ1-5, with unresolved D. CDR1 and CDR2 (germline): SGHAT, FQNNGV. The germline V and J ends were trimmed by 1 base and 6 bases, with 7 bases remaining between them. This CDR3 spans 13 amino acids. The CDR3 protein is CASSLAESQPQHF. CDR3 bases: TGTGCCAGCAGCTTAGCGGAGAGTCAGCCCCAGCATTTT.

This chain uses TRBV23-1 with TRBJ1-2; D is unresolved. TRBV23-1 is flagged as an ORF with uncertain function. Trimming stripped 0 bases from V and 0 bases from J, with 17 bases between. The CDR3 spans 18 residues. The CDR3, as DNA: TGCGCCAGCAGTCAATCCCGAACACCACAAATCACTAACTATGGCTACACCTTC. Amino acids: CASSQSRTPQITNYGYTF.

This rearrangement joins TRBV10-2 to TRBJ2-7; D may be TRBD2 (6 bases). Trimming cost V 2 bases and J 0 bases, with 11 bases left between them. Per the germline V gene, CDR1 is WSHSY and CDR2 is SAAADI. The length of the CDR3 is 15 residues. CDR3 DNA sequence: TGCGCCAGCAGTGAGCACGGAGGGAACTCCTACGAGCAGTACGTC. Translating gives CASSEHGGNSYEQYV.

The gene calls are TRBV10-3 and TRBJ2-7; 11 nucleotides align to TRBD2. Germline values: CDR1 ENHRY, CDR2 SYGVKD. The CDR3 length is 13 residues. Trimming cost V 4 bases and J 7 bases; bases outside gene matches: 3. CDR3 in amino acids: CAISGASGREQYV. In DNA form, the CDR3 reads TGTGCCATCAGTGGCGCTAGCGGGAGGGAGCAGTACGTC.

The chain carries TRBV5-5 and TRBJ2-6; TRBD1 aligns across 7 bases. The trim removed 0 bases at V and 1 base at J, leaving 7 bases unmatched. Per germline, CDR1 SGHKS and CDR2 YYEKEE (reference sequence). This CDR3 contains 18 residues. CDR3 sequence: CASSLVTGERSGANVLTF. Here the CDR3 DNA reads TGTGCCAGCAGCTTGGTCACAGGGGAAAGGTCTGGGGCCAACGTCCTGACTTTC.

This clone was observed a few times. The DNA for the CDR3 is TGTGCCAGCAGCCCTATTCCTGGGGGGAATGAAAAACTGTTTTTT. Translated: CASSPIPGGNEKLFF. The V gene is TRBV11-2, the J gene TRBJ1-4, with a weak D call TRBD1 (5 bases). V was clipped by 5 bases and J by 5 bases, with 15 bases between them. Looked up from germline, CDR1 is SGHAT and CDR2 is FQNNGV. The CDR3 sequence is 15 residues long.

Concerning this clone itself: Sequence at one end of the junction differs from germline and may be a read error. CDR3 residues: CSARAGTEAFF. As DNA, the CDR3 is TGCAGTGCGAGAGCGGGCACTGAAGCTTTCTTT. The rearrangement joins TRBV20-1 to TRBJ1-1; no clear D gene. The CDR3 is 11 amino acids. Per germline, CDR1 DFQATT and CDR2 SNEGSKA (reference sequence).

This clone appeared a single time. CDR3 region: CASRIDSYSNQPQHF. The CDR3 DNA is TGTGCCAGCAGGATCGACAGCTATAGCAATCAGCCCCAGCATTTT. The chain has TRBV6-1 and TRBJ1-5; TRBD1 is a possible D gene (5 bases). Germline V gene sequence: CDR1 MNHNS, CDR2 SASEGT. V gave up 6 bases and J gave up 0 bases, with 12 bases separating them. This CDR3 region has 15 residues.

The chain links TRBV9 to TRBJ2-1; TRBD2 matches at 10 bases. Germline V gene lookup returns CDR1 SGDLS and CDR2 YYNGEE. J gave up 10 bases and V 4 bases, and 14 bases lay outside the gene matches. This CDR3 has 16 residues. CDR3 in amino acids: CASSPRTGLALIEQFF. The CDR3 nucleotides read TGTGCCAGCAGCCCCCGGACGGGACTAGCGTTAATCGAGCAGTTCTTC.

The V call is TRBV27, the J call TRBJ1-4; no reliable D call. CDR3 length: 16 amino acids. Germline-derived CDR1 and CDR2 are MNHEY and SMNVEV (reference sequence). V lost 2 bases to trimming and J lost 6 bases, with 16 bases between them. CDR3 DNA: TGTGCCAGCAGTTTAGGCTGGGCAGAAGGCTATGAAAAACTGTTTTTT. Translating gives CASSLGWAEGYEKLFF.

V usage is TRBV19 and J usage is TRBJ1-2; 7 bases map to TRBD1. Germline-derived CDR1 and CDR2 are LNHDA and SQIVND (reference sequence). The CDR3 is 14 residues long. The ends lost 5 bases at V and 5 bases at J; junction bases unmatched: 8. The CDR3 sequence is CASSPEGAGYGYTF. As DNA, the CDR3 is TGTGCCAGTAGTCCCGAGGGGGCGGGTTATGGCTACACCTTC.

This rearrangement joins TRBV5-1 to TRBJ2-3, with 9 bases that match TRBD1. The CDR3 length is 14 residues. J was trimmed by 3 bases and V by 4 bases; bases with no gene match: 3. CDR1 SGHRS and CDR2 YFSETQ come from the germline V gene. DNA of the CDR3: TGCGCCAGCAGCCCCGACAGGGGGACAGATACGCAGTATTTT. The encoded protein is CASSPDRGTDTQYF.

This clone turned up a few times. CDR3 DNA sequence: TGTGCCAGCAGCTTAGCGCTGACAGATAGCACAGATACGCAGTATTTT. It encodes CASSLALTDSTDTQYF. The chain combines TRBV7-8 with TRBJ2-3, with a possible D match to TRBD1 (5 bases). The V and J ends lost 0 bases and 0 bases respectively, with 10 bases between them. The CDR3 is 16 amino acids. Per the germline V gene, CDR1 is SGHVS and CDR2 is FQNEAQ.

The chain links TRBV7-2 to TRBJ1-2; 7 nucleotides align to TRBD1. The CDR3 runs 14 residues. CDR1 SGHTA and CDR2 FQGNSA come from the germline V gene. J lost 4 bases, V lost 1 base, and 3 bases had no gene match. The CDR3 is CASSLGQGSYGYTF. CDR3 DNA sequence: TGTGCCAGCAGCTTAGGACAGGGTAGCTATGGCTACACCTTC.

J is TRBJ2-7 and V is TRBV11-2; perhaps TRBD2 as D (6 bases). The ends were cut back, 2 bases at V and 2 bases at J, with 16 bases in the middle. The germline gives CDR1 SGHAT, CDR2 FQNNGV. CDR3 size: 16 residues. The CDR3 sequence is CASSLLGGTQPYEQYV. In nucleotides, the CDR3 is TGTGCCAGCAGCTTATTGGGAGGAACCCAGCCCTACGAGCAGTACGTC.

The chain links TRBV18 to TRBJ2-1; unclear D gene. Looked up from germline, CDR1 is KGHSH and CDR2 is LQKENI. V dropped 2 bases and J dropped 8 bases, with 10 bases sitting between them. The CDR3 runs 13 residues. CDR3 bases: TGTGCCAGCTCACCAGGTCCGGCGGATGAGCAGTTCTTC. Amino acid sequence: CASSPGPADEQFF.

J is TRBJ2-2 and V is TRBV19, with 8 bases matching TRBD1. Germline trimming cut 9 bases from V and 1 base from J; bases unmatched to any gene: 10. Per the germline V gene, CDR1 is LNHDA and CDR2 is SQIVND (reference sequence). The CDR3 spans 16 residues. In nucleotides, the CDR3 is TGTGCCAGCGGAGATCCCGGGACAGGGAACACCGGGGAGCTGTTTTTT. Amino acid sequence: CASGDPGTGNTGELFF.

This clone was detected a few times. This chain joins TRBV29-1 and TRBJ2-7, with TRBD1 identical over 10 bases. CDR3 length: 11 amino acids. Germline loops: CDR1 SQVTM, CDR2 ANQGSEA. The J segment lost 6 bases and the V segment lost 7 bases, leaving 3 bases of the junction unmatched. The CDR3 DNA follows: TGCAGCGCGGGACAGGGGCGCGAGCAGTACTTC. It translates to CSAGQGREQYF.

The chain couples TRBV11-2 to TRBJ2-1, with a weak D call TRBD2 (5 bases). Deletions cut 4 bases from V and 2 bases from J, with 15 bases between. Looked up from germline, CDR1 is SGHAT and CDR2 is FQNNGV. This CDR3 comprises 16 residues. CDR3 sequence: CASSSLEGDPYNEQFF. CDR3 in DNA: TGTGCCAGCAGCTCCCTCGAGGGAGATCCCTACAATGAGCAGTTCTTC.

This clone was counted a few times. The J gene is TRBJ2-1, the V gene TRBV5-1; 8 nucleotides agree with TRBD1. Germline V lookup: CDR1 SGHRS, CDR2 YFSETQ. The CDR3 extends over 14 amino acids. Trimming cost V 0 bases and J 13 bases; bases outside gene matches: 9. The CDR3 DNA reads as TGCGCCAGCAGCTTGGGACAGGGGTTTTGGGGCCAGTTCTTC. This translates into CASSLGQGFWGQFF. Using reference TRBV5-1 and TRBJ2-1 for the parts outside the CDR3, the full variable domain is KAGVTQTPRYLIKTRGQQVTLSCSPISGHRSVSWYQQTPGQGLQFLFEYFSETQRNKGNFPGRFSGRQFSNSRSEMNVSTLELGDSALYLCASSLGQGFWGQFFGPGTRLTVL.

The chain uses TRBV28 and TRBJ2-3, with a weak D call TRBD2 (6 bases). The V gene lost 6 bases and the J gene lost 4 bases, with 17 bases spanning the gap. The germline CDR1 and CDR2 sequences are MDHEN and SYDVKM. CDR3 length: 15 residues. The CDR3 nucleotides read TGTGCCAGCAGCGCAGGCGGGGCAGGGTCAGATACGCAGTATTTT. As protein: CASSAGGAGSDTQYF. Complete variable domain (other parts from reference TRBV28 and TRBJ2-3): DVKVTQSSRYLVKRTGEKVFLECVQDMDHENMFWYRQDPGLGLRLIYFSYDVKMKEKGDIPEGYSVSREKKERFSLILESASTNQTSMYLCASSAGGAGSDTQYFGPGTRLTVL.

CDR3 amino acids: CASSLGVSNQPQHF. CDR3 bases: TGTGCCAGCAGCTTAGGTGTAAGCAATCAGCCCCAGCATTTT. V usage is TRBV7-2 and J usage is TRBJ1-5; no clear D. Germline CDR1 and CDR2: SGHTA and FQGNSA. Trimming took 1 base from V and 1 from J, leaving 5 bases between them. This CDR3 region has 14 residues.

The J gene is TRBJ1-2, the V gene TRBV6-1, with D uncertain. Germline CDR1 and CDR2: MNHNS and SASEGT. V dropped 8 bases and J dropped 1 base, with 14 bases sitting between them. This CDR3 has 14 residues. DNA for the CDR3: TGTGCCAGCCCCCTGGAGGGCGTTAACTATGGCTACACCTTC. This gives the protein CASPLEGVNYGYTF.